This T cell receptor beta chain was recovered during a study of blood T cell repertoires in COVID-19. Study in general: T cells, B-cell-depleted T cells, or PBMCs provided the cDNA or gDNA that served as material.

TCRdb's table, derived via immunoSEQ multiplex PCR, lists solely in-frame clones and lacks some. The table includes fewer than 150,000 clones, about 91% detected once. CDR1 is MNHEY, CDR2 SVGEGT, per germline. V dropped 2 bases and J dropped 2 bases, with 7 bases sitting between them. The CDR3 length is 13 residues. The chain is built from TRBV6-2 or TRBV6-3 and TRBJ2-7; D gene uncertain. Sequencing was done on a sample of peripheral blood. This clonotype was sampled from a human donor in a cohort sampled during active COVID-19. The CDR3 protein is CASSYVGAYEQYF. The CDR3 DNA follows: TGTGCCAGCAGTTACGTGGGCGCCTACGAGCAGTACTTC.